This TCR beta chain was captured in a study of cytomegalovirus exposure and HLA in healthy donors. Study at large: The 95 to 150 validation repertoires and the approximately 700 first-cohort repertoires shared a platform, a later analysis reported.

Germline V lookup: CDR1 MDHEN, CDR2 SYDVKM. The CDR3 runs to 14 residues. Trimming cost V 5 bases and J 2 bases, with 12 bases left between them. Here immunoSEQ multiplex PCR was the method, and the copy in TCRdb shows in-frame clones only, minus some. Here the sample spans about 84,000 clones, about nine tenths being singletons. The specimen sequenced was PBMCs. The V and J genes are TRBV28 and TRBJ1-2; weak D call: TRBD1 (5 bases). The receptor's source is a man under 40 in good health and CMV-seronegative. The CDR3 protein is CASSPTGPNYGYTF. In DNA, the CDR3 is TGTGCCAGCAGTCCCACAGGCCCGAACTATGGCTACACCTTC.